The clone carrying this T cell receptor (beta chain) was seen many times. Its cognate antigen is unknown. The CDR3 contains 12 residues. Trimming left V 3 bases short and J 4 bases short, with 7 bases between. This sample is part of a study of CD8 T cells in ankylosing spondylitis. Overall study results and limits: There was reportedly significant enrichment of clones that were disease-linked in matched ankylosing spondylitis synovial fluid. One TCR beta motif, made up of roughly eight highly homologous variants, appeared characteristic of ankylosing spondylitis blood.

The TCR beta libraries were generated through quantitative 5'-RACE incorporating molecular barcodes. From the 5' RACE reads, TCRdb called clonotypes with MiXCR, one entry per CDR3 protein. The sample includes approximately 350,000 distinct CDR3 sequences, 20% to 25% of them seen just once. The rearrangement uses TRBV12-3 or TRBV12-4 and TRBJ2-7; D gene uncertain. Sequenced sample: blood, either unsorted or a sorted T cell fraction (not recorded which). This TCR came from a male donor with ankylosing spondylitis or in good health (not recorded which). CDR3 residues: CASSFTAYEQYF. The CDR3 DNA reads TGTGCCAGCAGTTTTACCGCGTACGAGCAGTACTTC.